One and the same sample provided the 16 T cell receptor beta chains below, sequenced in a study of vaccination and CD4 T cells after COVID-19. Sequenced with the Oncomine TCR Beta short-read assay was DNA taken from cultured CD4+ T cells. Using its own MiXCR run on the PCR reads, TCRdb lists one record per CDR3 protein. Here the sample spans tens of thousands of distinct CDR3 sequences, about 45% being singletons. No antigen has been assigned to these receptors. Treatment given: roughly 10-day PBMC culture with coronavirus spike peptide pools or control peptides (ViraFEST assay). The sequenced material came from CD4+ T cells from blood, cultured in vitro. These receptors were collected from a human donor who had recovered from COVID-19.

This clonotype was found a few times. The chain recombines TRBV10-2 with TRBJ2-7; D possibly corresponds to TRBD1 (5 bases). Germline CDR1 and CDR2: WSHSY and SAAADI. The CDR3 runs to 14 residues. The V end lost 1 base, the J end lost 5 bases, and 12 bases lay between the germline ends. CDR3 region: CASSEWQGFDEQYF. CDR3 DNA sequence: TGCGCCAGCAGTGAGTGGCAGGGTTTCGACGAGCAGTACTTC.

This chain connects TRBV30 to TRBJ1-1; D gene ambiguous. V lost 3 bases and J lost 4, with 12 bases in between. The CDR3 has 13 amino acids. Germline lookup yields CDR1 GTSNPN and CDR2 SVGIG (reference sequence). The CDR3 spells CAWRRVGSTEAFF. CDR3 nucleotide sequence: TGTGCCTGGAGACGGGTGGGGAGCACTGAAGCTTTCTTT.

The CDR3 DNA follows: TGTGCCAGCAGGTCCCGATCGTCTGGCTACACCTTC. Translating it yields CASRSRSSGYTF. This chain links TRBV28 with TRBJ1-2; D not certain. The V gene lost 6 bases and the J gene lost 7 bases, with 12 bases spanning the gap. CDR3 length equals 12 residues. Per germline, CDR1 MDHEN and CDR2 SYDVKM.

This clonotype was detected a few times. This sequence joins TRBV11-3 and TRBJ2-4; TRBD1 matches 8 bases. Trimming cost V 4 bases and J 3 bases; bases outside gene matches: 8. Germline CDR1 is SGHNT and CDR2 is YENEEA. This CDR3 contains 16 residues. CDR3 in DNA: TGTGCCAGCAGCTCGCAAGGACAGGGTGGCAAAAACATTCAGTACTTC. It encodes CASSSQGQGGKNIQYF.

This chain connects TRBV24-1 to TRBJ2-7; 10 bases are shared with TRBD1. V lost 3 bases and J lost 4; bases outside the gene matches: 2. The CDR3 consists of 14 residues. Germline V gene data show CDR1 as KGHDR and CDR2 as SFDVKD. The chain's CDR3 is CATSDGTGDYEQYF. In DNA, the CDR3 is TGTGCCACCAGTGATGGGACAGGGGATTACGAGCAGTACTTC.

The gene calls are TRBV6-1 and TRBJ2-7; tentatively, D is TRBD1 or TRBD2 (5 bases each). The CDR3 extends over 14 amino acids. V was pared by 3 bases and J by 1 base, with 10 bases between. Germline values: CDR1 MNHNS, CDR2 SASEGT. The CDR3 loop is CASSDGTPSYEQYF. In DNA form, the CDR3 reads TGTGCCAGCAGTGACGGGACGCCTTCCTACGAGCAGTACTTC.

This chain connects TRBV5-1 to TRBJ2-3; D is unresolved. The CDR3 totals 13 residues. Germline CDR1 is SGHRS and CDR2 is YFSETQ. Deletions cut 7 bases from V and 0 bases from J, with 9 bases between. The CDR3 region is CASLNPSTDTQYF. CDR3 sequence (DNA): TGCGCCAGCCTAAACCCTAGCACAGATACGCAGTATTTT.

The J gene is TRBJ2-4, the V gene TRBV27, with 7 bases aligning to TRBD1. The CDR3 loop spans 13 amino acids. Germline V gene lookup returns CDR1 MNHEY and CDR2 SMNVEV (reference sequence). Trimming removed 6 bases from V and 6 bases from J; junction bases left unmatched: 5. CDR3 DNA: TGTGCCAGCAGACAGGGGTTTGGAAACATTCAGTACTTC. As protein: CASRQGFGNIQYF.

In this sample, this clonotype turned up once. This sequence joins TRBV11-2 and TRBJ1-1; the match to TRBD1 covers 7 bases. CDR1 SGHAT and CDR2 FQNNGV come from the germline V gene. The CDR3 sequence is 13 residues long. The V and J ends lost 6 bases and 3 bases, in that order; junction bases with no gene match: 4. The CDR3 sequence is CASRATGDTEAFF. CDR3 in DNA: TGTGCCAGCAGAGCTACAGGGGACACTGAAGCTTTCTTT.

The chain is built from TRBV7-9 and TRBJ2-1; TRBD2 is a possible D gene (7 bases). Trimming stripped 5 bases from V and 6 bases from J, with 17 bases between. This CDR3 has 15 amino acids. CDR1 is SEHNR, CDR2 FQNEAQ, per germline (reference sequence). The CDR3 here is CASSHGGRGGNEQFF. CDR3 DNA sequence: TGTGCCAGCAGCCATGGGGGCCGCGGGGGCAATGAGCAGTTCTTC.

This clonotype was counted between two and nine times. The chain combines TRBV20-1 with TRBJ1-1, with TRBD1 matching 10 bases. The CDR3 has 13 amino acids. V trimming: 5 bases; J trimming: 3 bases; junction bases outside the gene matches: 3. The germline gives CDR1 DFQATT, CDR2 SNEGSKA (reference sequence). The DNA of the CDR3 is TGCAGTGCTGGACAGGGGGTAGACACTGAAGCTTTCTTT. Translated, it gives CSAGQGVDTEAFF.

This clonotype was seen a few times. CDR3 sequence (DNA): TGTGCCAGCAGCTTAGATGTACAGGTTGACTATGGCTACACCTTC. Translated: CASSLDVQVDYGYTF. The chain joins TRBV11-2 to TRBJ1-2, with a tentative D call TRBD1 (5 bases). V was pared by 0 bases and J by 3 bases, with 11 bases between. This CDR3 spans 15 amino acids. Germline V CDR1 and CDR2: SGHAT, FQNNGV.

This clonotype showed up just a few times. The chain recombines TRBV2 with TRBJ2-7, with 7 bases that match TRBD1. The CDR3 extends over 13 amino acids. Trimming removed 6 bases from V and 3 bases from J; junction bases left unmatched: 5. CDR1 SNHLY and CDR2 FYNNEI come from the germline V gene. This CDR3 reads CASSRDRRYEQYF. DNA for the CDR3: TGTGCCAGCAGCCGGGACAGACGCTACGAGCAGTACTTC.

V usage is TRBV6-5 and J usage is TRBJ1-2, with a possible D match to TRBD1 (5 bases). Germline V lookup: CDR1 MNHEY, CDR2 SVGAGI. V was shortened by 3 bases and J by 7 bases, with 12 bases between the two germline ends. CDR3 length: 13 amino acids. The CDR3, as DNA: TGTGCCAGCAGTTATGGGGCCGGGGTTGGCTACACCTTC. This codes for CASSYGAGVGYTF.

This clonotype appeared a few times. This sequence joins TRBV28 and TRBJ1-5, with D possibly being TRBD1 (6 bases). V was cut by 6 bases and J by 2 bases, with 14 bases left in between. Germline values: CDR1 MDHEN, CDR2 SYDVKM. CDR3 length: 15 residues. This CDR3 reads CASSKQGVGNQPQHF. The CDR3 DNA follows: TGTGCCAGCAGCAAACAGGGTGTCGGCAATCAGCCCCAGCATTTT. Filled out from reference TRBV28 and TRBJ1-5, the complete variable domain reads DVKVTQSSRYLVKRTGEKVFLECVQDMDHENMFWYRQDPGLGLRLIYFSYDVKMKEKGDIPEGYSVSREKKERFSLILESASTNQTSMYLCASSKQGVGNQPQHFGDGTRLSIL.

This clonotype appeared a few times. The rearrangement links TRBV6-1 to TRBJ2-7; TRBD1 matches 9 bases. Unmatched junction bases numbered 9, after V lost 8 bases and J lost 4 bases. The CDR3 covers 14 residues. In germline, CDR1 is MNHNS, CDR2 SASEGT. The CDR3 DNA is TGTGCCAGCGGACGACCGGGACAGGGATACGAGCAGTACTTC. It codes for CASGRPGQGYEQYF.